This TCR beta chain was sequenced in a study of blood T cell repertoires in COVID-19. Study-level background: Material from acute and convalescent COVID-19 was sourced from the United States, Italy and Spain. PBMCs, B-cell-depleted T cells, or T cells provided the cDNA or gDNA that made up the material.

Germline CDR1 is SGHAT and CDR2 is FQNNGV. The V gene lost 1 base and the J gene lost 1 base, with 8 bases spanning the gap. The CDR3 covers 14 residues. Seattle cases were enrolled at active infection and followed longitudinally. Per the authors' pipeline: Estimation of nucleated cell counts was performed using reference gene primer amplification. Some clones are missing from TCRdb's copy, which holds only in-frame ones; the method was immunoSEQ multiplex PCR. V and J calls and clone size come straight from that table; D and trimming were deduced from the DNA. The sample consists of about 370,000 clones, about 90% of them appearing once.

Sample: peripheral blood. The origin of this receptor is a woman in her thirties with COVID-19, enrolled during active disease. The rearrangement uses TRBV11-2 and TRBJ2-7; D gene unclear. The chain's CDR3 is CASSLGAESYEQYF. The CDR3 bases are TGTGCCAGCAGCTTAGGGGCAGAGTCCTACGAGCAGTACTTC. Drawing the rest from reference TRBV11-2 and TRBJ2-7, the complete variable domain is EAGVAQSPRYKIIEKRQSVAFWCNPISGHATLYWYQQILGQGPKLLIQFQNNGVVDDSQLPKDRFSAERLKGVDSTLKIQPAKLEDSAVYLCASSLGAESYEQYFGPGTRLTVT.